These 14 T cell receptor beta chains share one sample of origin, sequenced in a study of radiotherapy plus CTLA-4 blockade in lung cancer. TCRdb keeps only in-frame clones here, not all; method: immunoSEQ multiplex PCR. The sample consists of more than 90,000 clones, roughly four fifths of them appearing once. Sequenced here: peripheral blood, sampled from a patient treated with radiotherapy plus ipilimumab. These receptors all stem from a human donor with non-small cell lung cancer that progressed on radiotherapy plus ipilimumab.

This rearrangement joins TRBV6-6 to TRBJ1-3; 8 positions match TRBD1. CDR3 length equals 14 residues. Germline V lookup: CDR1 MNHNY, CDR2 SVGAGI (reference sequence). V shed 5 bases, J shed 4 bases, and the junction held 4 bases outside the gene matches. The CDR3 nucleotides read TGTGCCAGCAGTACAGGGGGATCAGGAAACACCATATATTTT. Translation gives CASSTGGSGNTIYF.

This chain connects TRBV28 to TRBJ1-2, with D perhaps TRBD1 (5 bases). Between the trimmed V and J ends, which lost 7 bases and 4 bases, there was a span of 10 bases. The germline V gene encodes CDR1 MDHEN and CDR2 SYDVKM. The CDR3 runs 12 residues. CDR3 region: CASMEGPYGYTF. The CDR3 nucleotides read TGTGCCAGCATGGAGGGACCCTATGGCTACACCTTC.

The V and J genes are TRBV6-1 and TRBJ1-5; D gene ambiguous. The CDR3 extends over 15 amino acids. The ends were cut back, 0 bases at V and 4 bases at J, with 10 bases in the middle. CDR1 is MNHNS, CDR2 SASEGT, per germline. The CDR3 sequence: CASSEAAGDNQPQHF. In DNA form, the CDR3 reads TGTGCCAGCAGTGAAGCGGCAGGCGATAATCAGCCCCAGCATTTT.

The chain uses TRBV2 and TRBJ2-5; D perhaps matches TRBD2 (6 bases). The V end lost 6 bases, the J end lost 14 bases, and 19 bases lay between the germline ends. The CDR3 sequence is 12 residues long. The germline V gene encodes CDR1 SNHLY and CDR2 FYNNEI. CDR3 loop: CASSQGDFPRYF. CDR3 sequence (DNA): TGTGCCAGCAGCCAAGGGGACTTCCCCCGATACTTC.

The rearrangement uses TRBV18 and TRBJ1-1; D possibly corresponds to TRBD1 (6 bases). The CDR3 is 12 amino acids. The ends were cut back, 5 bases at V and 5 bases at J, with 9 bases in the middle. Per germline, CDR1 KGHSH and CDR2 LQKENI. The chain's CDR3 is CASSLRGTEAFF. Written as DNA, the CDR3 is TGTGCCAGCTCATTAAGGGGGACTGAAGCTTTCTTT.

This rearrangement joins TRBV19 to TRBJ2-3, with D perhaps matching TRBD2 (5 bases). Between the trimmed V and J ends, which lost 3 bases and 5 bases, there was a span of 18 bases. This CDR3 has 16 residues. Per the germline V gene, CDR1 is LNHDA and CDR2 is SQIVND (reference sequence). DNA of the CDR3: TGTGCCAGTAGTATGTACGGAGGTTCGAGGATAGATACGCAGTATTTT. It is translated as CASSMYGGSRIDTQYF.

V is TRBV6-6 and J is TRBJ2-1; TRBD2 might be the D (6 bases). The CDR3 is made up of 15 amino acids. The V end was cut by 2 bases, the J end by 3 bases, with 11 bases between. From germline, CDR1 is MNHNY and CDR2 SVGAGI (reference sequence). CDR3 sequence: CASSYVSGLYNEQFF. In DNA form, the CDR3 reads TGTGCCAGCAGTTACGTTAGCGGACTCTACAATGAGCAGTTCTTC.

The table lists this clone with a few counts. CDR3: CASTLTGQSNQPQHF. In DNA, the CDR3 is TGTGCCAGCACCCTGACAGGGCAGAGCAATCAGCCCCAGCATTTT. This chain joins TRBV28 and TRBJ1-5; 7 bases map to TRBD1. CDR3 size: 15 residues. Germline CDR1 MDHEN, CDR2 SYDVKM. J gave up 1 base and V 7 bases, and 7 bases lay outside the gene matches.

The V gene is TRBV11-3, the J gene TRBJ1-1; D not certain. Germline values: CDR1 SGHNT, CDR2 YENEEA. The V end lost 2 bases, the J end lost 5 bases, and 9 bases lay between the germline ends. This CDR3 contains 13 residues. This CDR3 reads CASSLLWGTEAFF. CDR3 nucleotides: TGTGCCAGCAGCTTACTGTGGGGTACTGAAGCTTTCTTT. The full variable domain, in which reference TRBV11-3 and TRBJ1-1 provide the parts outside the CDR3, is EAGVVQSPRYKIIEKKQPVAFWCNPISGHNTLYWYLQNLGQGPELLIRYENEEAVDDSQLPKDRFSAERLKGVDSTLKIQPAELGDSAVYLCASSLLWGTEAFFGQGTRLTVV.

The chain carries TRBV20-1 and TRBJ2-5; tentative D call: TRBD1 (6 bases). The J call may be faulty, since TRBJ2-7 better matches the DNA end. The CDR3 has 11 amino acids. CDR1 and CDR2 (germline): DFQATT, SNEGSKA (reference sequence). The CDR3 region is CSAVTGDEQYF. In nucleotides, the CDR3 is TGCAGTGCCGTGACAGGAGACGAGCAGTACTTC.

The V call is TRBV28, the J call TRBJ2-7; D is perhaps TRBD2 (5 bases). Trimming left V 3 bases short and J 1 base short, with 13 bases between. The CDR3 totals 15 residues. Germline CDR1 and CDR2: MDHEN and SYDVKM. The CDR3 nucleotides are TGTGCCAGCAGTTTCCCGGCGGGTGTTTCCTACGAGCAGTACTTC. It is translated as CASSFPAGVSYEQYF.

The V call is TRBV12-5, the J call TRBJ1-5; D possibly corresponds to TRBD1 (5 bases). The V gene lost 1 base and the J gene lost 7 bases, with 8 bases spanning the gap. The CDR3 totals 13 residues. CDR1 and CDR2 from the germline V gene are LGHNT and FRNRAP. CDR3 bases: TGTGCTAGTGGTTTGGGCTGGGACCAGCCCCAGCATTTT. This gives the protein CASGLGWDQPQHF. Filled out from reference TRBV12-5 and TRBJ1-5, the complete variable domain reads DARVTQTPRHKVTEMGQEVTMRCQPILGHNTVFWYRQTMMQGLELLAYFRNRAPLDDSGMPKDRFSAEMPDATLATLKIQPSEPRDSAVYFCASGLGWDQPQHFGDGTRLSIL.

The chain employs TRBV18 and TRBJ1-1, with no clear D. The CDR3 totals 14 residues. Trimming stripped 6 bases from V and 0 bases from J, with 11 bases between. Germline loops: CDR1 KGHSH, CDR2 LQKENI. CDR3 region: CASSRTAMNTEAFF. The CDR3 DNA reads as TGTGCCAGCTCCCGGACGGCCATGAACACTGAAGCTTTCTTT.

For this clone: This specimen includes other DNA sequences encoding the same CDR3. V and J are TRBV7-2 and TRBJ2-7; 13 bases match TRBD2. CDR3 length: 15 amino acids. The germline V gene encodes CDR1 SGHTA and CDR2 FQGNSA. V lost 4 bases to trimming and J lost 3 bases; unmatched junction nucleotides: 3. CDR3 in amino acids: CASSSRTSGSYEQYF. The CDR3 DNA is TGTGCCAGCAGCTCGAGGACTAGCGGGAGCTACGAGCAGTACTTC.